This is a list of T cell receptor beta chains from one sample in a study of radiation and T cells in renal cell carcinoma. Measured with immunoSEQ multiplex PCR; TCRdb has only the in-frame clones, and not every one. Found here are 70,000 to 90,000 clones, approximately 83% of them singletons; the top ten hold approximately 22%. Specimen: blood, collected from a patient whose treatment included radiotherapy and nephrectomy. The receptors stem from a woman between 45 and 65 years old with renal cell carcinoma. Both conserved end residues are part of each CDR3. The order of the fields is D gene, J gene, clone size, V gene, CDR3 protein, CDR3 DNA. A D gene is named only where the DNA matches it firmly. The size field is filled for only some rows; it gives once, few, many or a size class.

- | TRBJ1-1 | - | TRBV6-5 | CASSPTAAETEAFF | TGTGCCAGCAGCCCCACGGCAGCCGAGACTGAAGCTTTCTTT
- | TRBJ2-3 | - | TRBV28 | CASSFPIGIRSSSTDTQYF | TGTGCCAGCAGTTTTCCGATAGGGATCCGTTCTTCTAGCACAGATACGCAGTATTTT
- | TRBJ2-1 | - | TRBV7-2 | CASSTQGGVGNEQFF | TGTGCCAGCAGCACCCAAGGTGGGGTGGGCAATGAGCAGTTCTTC
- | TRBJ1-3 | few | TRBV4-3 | CASSQDPGNTIYF | TGCGCCAGCAGCCAAGATCCTGGAAACACCATATATTTT
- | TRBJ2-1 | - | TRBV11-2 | CASSLEGFGLAKFF | TGTGCCAGCAGCTTAGAAGGCTTTGGGCTAGCCAAGTTCTTC
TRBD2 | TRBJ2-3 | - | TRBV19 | CASSMGLAGAPDTQYF | TGTGCCAGTAGTATGGGACTAGCGGGAGCACCAGATACGCAGTATTTT
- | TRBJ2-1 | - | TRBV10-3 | CAISNMGGEQFF | TGTGCCATCAGCAACATGGGCGGTGAGCAGTTCTTC
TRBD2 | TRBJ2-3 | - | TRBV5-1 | CASSPGLSSTDTQYF | TGCGCCAGCAGCCCGGGACTATCTAGCACAGATACGCAGTATTTT
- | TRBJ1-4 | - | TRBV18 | CASSPPSTGNRNEKLFF | TGTGCCAGCTCACCACCGTCGACCGGGAACCGTAATGAAAAACTGTTTTTT
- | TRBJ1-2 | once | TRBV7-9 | CASSGENYGYTF | TGTGCCAGCAGCGGGGAGAACTATGGCTACACCTTC
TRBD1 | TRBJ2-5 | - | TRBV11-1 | CASSLTGQGRETQYF | TGTGCCAGCAGTCTAACGGGACAGGGAAGGGAGACCCAGTACTTC
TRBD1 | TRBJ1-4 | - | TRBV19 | CASSTRDRGEKLFF | TGTGCCAGTAGTACCCGGGACAGAGGGGAAAAACTGTTTTTT
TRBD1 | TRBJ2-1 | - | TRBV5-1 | CASSTGQGSREQFF | TGCGCCAGCAGCACAGGACAGGGCAGCCGTGAGCAGTTCTTC
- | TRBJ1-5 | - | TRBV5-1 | CASSLDGNQPQHF | TGCGCCAGCAGCTTGGACGGCAATCAGCCCCAGCATTTT
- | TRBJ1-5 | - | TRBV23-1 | CASSPRRGYQPQHF | TGCGCCAGCAGTCCGAGGAGGGGGTATCAGCCCCAGCATTTT
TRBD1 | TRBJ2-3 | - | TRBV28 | CASSLGGSASDTQYF | TGTGCCAGCTCTTTAGGGGGCTCGGCTTCAGATACGCAGTATTTT
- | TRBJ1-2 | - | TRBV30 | CAWSRGLYGYTF | TGTGCCTGGAGCCGGGGCCTCTATGGCTACACCTTC
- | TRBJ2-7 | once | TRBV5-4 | CASTHEYEQYF | TGTGCCAGCACCCATGAGTACGAGCAGTACTTC
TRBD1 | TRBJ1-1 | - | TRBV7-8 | CASSQWTGRDTEAFF | TGTGCCAGCAGCCAATGGACAGGAAGGGACACTGAAGCTTTCTTT
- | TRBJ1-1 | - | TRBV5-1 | CASSLGFANTEAFF | TGCGCCAGCAGCCTGGGATTTGCGAACACTGAAGCTTTCTTT
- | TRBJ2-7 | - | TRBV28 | CASSSHRREQYF | TGTGCCAGCAGTTCACACAGGAGGGAGCAGTACTTC
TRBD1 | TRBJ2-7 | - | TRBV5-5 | CASSRTGGAEVHEQYF | TGTGCCAGCAGCCGTACAGGGGGCGCGGAAGTCCACGAGCAGTACTTC
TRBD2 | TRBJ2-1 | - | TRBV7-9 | CASSLSGSFYEQFF | TGTGCCAGCAGCCTTAGCGGGAGTTTTTATGAGCAGTTCTTC
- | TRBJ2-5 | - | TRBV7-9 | CASSSNMWGGSETQYF | TGTGCCAGCAGTAGCAACATGTGGGGGGGCTCAGAGACCCAGTACTTC
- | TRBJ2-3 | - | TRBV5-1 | CASSSGGTNDDTQYF | TGCGCCAGCAGCTCGGGCGGGACCAACGACGATACGCAGTATTTT
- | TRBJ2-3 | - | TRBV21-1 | CASSKLGWLAGRMSTDTQYF | TGTGCCAGCAGCAAACTAGGATGGCTAGCGGGCAGAATGAGCACAGATACGCAGTATTTT
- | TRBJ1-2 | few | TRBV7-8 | CASSSTGSNYGYTF | TGTGCCAGCAGCTCGACAGGATCTAACTATGGCTACACCTTC
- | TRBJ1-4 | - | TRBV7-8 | CASSLALGERAEKLFF | TGTGCCAGCAGCTTAGCGCTGGGAGAAAGAGCTGAAAAACTGTTTTTT
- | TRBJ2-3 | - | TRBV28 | CASSFDGVSTDTQYF | TGTGCCAGCAGTTTCGACGGGGTCAGCACAGATACGCAGTATTTT
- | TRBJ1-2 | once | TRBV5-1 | CASRRLAGPYGYTF | TGCGCCAGCAGGCGATTGGCCGGACCTTATGGCTACACCTTC
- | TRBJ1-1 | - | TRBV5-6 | CATSSLTKTYTEAFF | TGTGCCACCTCCTCTCTGACAAAAACGTACACTGAAGCTTTCTTT
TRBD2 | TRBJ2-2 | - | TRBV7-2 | CASSPRLGGRVSGELFF | TGTGCCAGCAGCCCGAGACTCGGCGGGAGGGTCAGCGGGGAGCTGTTTTTT
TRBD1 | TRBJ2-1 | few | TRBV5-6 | CASSWLGQRYNEQFF | TGTGCCAGCAGCTGGTTGGGACAGAGGTACAATGAGCAGTTCTTC
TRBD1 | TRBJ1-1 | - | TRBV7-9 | CASSQGAQTEAFF | TGTGCCAGCTCACAGGGGGCGCAGACTGAAGCTTTCTTT
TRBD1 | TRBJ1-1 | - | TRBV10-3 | CAISTGGFTEAFF | TGTGCCATCAGCACAGGGGGCTTCACTGAAGCTTTCTTT
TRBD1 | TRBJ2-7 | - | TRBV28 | CASSLAGTGSSYEQYF | TGTGCCAGCAGTCTGGCCGGGACAGGGAGCTCCTACGAGCAGTACTTC
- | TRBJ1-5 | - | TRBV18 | CASSPAGQGQPQHF | TGTGCCAGCTCACCAGCAGGTCAGGGACAGCCCCAGCATTTT
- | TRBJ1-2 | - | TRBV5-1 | CASSFGPTNYGYTF | TGCGCCAGCAGCTTTGGCCCTACTAACTATGGCTACACCTTC
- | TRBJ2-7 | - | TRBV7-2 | CASGGTFSYEQYF | TGTGCCAGCGGGGGGACCTTCTCCTACGAGCAGTACTTC
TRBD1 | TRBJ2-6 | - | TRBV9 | CASSPRTGSGANVLTF | TGTGCCAGCAGCCCCCGGACAGGGTCTGGGGCCAACGTCCTGACTTTC
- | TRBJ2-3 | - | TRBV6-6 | CASIRAGGTDTQYF | TGTGCCAGCATCCGGGCTGGGGGCACAGATACGCAGTATTTT
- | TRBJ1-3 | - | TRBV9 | CASSEPGARRNTIYF | TGTGCCAGCAGCGAACCCGGGGCTCGGCGAAACACCATATATTTT
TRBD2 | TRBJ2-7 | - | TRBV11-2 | CASSPMLAGYEQYF | TGTGCCAGCAGCCCAATGCTAGCGGGATACGAGCAGTACTTC
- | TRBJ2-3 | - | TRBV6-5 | CASSYRREWGDTQYF | TGTGCCAGCAGTTACAGGAGGGAGTGGGGAGATACGCAGTATTTT
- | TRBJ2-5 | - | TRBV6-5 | CASSYSRGTDQYF | TGTGCCAGCAGTTACAGTCGGGGTACGGACCAGTACTTC
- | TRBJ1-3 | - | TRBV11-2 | CASSLGGNTIYF | TGTGCCAGCAGCTTAGGGGGAAACACCATATATTTT
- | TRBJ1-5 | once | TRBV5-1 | CASSLDRGNQPQHF | TGCGCCAGCAGCTTGGACAGGGGCAATCAGCCCCAGCATTTT
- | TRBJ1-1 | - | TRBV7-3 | CASSLNGGQLMNTEAFF | TGTGCCAGCAGCTTAAATGGGGGGCAGCTGATGAACACTGAAGCTTTCTTT
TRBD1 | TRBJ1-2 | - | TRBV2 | CASSNVQGSYGYTF | TGTGCCAGCAGTAATGTACAGGGGTCCTATGGCTACACCTTC
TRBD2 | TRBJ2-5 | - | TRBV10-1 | CASKLSGGDPQETQYF | TGCGCCAGCAAACTAAGCGGGGGGGACCCCCAAGAGACCCAGTACTTC
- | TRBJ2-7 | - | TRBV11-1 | CASSFLRGYEQYF | TGTGCCAGCAGCTTTCTAAGGGGATACGAGCAGTACTTC
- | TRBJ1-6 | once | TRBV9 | CASSVRSDSNSPLHF | TGTGCCAGCAGCGTACGTAGCGACAGTAATTCACCCCTCCACTTT
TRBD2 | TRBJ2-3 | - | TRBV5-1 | CASSLAAGGSTDTQYF | TGCGCCAGCAGCTTGGCGGCGGGGGGGAGCACAGATACGCAGTATTTT
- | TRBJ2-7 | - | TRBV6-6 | CASSSGAYEQYF | TGTGCCAGCAGTTCCGGGGCCTACGAGCAGTACTTC
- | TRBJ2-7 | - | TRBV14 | CASSSSLSEQYF | TGTGCCAGCAGCTCCAGCCTTAGCGAGCAGTACTTC
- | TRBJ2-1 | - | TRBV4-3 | CASSQDQGGTIRNEQFF | TGCGCCAGCAGCCAAGACCAGGGGGGGACTATTAGGAATGAGCAGTTCTTC
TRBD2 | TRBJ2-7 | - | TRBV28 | CASSSWASGYEQYF | TGTGCCAGCAGTTCCTGGGCTAGCGGCTACGAGCAGTACTTC
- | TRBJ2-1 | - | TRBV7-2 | CASLVTESSYNEQFF | TGTGCCAGCTTGGTCACTGAGAGCTCCTACAATGAGCAGTTCTTC
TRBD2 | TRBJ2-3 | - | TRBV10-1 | CASSASGSNTQYF | TGCGCCAGCAGTGCTAGCGGGAGTAATACGCAGTATTTT